This T cell receptor (beta chain) was found in a study of T cells in Graves' hyperthyroidism and ophthalmopathy. The study, taken as a whole, reports: Before onset, by a median of around six months, the model predicted ophthalmopathy.

The CDR3 regions of TCR beta were amplified from RNA transcripts. The HTBI primer set drove a first-round RT-PCR of the TCR CDR3. TCRdb itself ran the multiplex PCR reads through MiXCR, one entry per CDR3 protein. The sample has around 720,000 distinct CDR3 sequences, about a third seen once. On the basis of clinical symptoms, serum thyroxine and TRAb, thyroid ultrasound and orbital computed tomography, diagnoses were made. In the case of this clonotype: Its specificity is unknown.

Germline loops: CDR1 SGHTA, CDR2 FQGNSA. This CDR3 comprises 14 residues. Trimming took off 5 bases at V and 13 bases at J, with 18 bases between the two ends. The chain links TRBV7-2 to TRBJ1-6, with D hard to call. This clonotype was sampled from a woman aged 40 to 49 with Graves' hyperthyroidism. Sample: blood. Written as DNA, the CDR3 is TGTGCCAGCAGCGCCCAATGGGTAGGAGGGCCCCTCCACTTT. Translating it yields CASSAQWVGGPLHF. The full variable domain, with the rest looked up from reference TRBV7-2 and TRBJ1-6, is GAGVSQSPSNKVTEKGKDVELRCDPISGHTALYWYRQSLGQGLEFLIYFQGNSAPDKSGLPSDRFSAERTGGSVSTLTIQRTQQEDSAVYLCASSAQWVGGPLHFGNGTRLTVT.